The 3 T cell receptor beta chains presented below share a single source sample, sequenced in a study of OX40 agonist ivuxolimab in advanced cancers. Sequencing was performed with immunoSEQ multiplex PCR; in TCRdb, only in-frame clones are kept and a portion is missing. The table has tens of thousands of clones, 70% to 85% seen once; the top ten hold around 1.1%. The sequences come from CD4+ or CD8+ T cells sorted from blood, collected in a trial of the OX40 agonist ivuxolimab. The receptors were gathered from an adult with an advanced solid tumor such as melanoma, head and neck, liver or kidney cancer.

The chain has TRBV19 and TRBJ2-4, with 13 bases matching TRBD2. The CDR3 runs to 16 residues. Germline CDR1 and CDR2: LNHDA and SQIVND (reference sequence). V gave up 3 bases and J gave up 9 bases; unmatched junction bases: 8. The CDR3 bases are TGTGCCAGTAGTATCGGGACTAGCGGGAACGGGGTCATTCAGTACTTC. Translated, it gives CASSIGTSGNGVIQYF.

This chain uses TRBV5-1 with TRBJ2-3, with a tentative D call TRBD2 (5 bases). V was shortened by 1 base and J by 2 bases, with 11 bases between the two germline ends. CDR1 and CDR2 from the germline V gene are SGHRS and YFSETQ. The CDR3 consists of 15 residues. CDR3 bases: TGCGCCAGCAGCTTGACGGGGTATACCACAGATACGCAGTATTTT. Protein: CASSLTGYTTDTQYF. Looking up the rest from reference TRBV5-1 and TRBJ2-3 gives the full variable domain: KAGVTQTPRYLIKTRGQQVTLSCSPISGHRSVSWYQQTPGQGLQFLFEYFSETQRNKGNFPGRFSGRQFSNSRSEMNVSTLELGDSALYLCASSLTGYTTDTQYFGPGTRLTVL.

The chain combines TRBV9 with TRBJ1-1; the D gene is possibly TRBD1 (5 bases). Trimming cost V 4 bases and J 0 bases, with 13 bases left between them. The length of the CDR3 is 15 residues. CDR1 SGDLS and CDR2 YYNGEE come from the germline V gene. DNA of the CDR3: TGTGCCAGCAGCTCCTCAGGGACCATGAACACTGAAGCTTTCTTT. Residues: CASSSSGTMNTEAFF. The full variable domain, in which reference TRBV9 and TRBJ1-1 provide the parts outside the CDR3, is DSGVTQTPKHLITATGQRVTLRCSPRSGDLSVYWYQQSLDQGLQFLIQYYNGEERAKGNILERFSAQQFPDLHSELNLSSLELGDSALYFCASSSSGTMNTEAFFGQGTRLTVV.